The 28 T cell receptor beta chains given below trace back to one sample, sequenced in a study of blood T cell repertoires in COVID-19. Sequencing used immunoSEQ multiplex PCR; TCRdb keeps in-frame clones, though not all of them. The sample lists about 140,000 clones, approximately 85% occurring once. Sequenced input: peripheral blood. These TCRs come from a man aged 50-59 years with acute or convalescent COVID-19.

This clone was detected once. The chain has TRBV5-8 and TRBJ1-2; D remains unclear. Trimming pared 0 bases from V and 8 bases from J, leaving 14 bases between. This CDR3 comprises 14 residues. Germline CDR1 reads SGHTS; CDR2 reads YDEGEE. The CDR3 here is CASSLGTGSEGYTF. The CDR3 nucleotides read TGTGCCAGCAGCTTGGGTACCGGGTCGGAAGGCTACACCTTC.

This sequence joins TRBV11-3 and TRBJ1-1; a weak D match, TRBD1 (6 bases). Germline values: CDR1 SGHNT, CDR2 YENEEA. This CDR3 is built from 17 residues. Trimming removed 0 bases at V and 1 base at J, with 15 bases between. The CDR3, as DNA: TGTGCCAGCAGCTTAGAAGGGGGTTCTCGGACGAACACTGAAGCTTTCTTT. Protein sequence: CASSLEGGSRTNTEAFF.

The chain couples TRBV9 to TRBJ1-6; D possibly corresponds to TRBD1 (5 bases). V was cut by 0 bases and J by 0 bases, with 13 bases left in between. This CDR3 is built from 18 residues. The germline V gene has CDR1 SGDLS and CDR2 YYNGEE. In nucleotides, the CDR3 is TGTGCCAGCAGCGTAGGTACAGGCATAAGCTCCTATAATTCACCCCTCCACTTT. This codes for CASSVGTGISSYNSPLHF.

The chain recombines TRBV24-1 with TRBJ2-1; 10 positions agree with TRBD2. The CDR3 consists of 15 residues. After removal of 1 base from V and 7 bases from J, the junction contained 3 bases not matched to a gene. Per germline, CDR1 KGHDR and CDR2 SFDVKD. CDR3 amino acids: CATSDFRAGGNEQFF. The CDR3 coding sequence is TGTGCCACCAGTGATTTTCGAGCGGGAGGGAATGAGCAGTTCTTC.

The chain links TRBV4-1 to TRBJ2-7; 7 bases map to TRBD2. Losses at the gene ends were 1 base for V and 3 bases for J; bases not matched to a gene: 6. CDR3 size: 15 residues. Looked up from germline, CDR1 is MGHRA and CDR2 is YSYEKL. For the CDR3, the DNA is TGCGCCAGCAGCCAAGGGTCGGGAGGCCTCTACGAGCAGTACTTC. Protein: CASSQGSGGLYEQYF.

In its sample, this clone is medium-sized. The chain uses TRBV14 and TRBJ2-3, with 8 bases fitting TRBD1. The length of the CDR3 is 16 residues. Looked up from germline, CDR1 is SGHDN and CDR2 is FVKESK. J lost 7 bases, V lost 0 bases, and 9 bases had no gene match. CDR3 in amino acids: CASSQDLGQGWNTQYF. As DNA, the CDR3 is TGTGCCAGCAGCCAAGATCTTGGACAGGGATGGAATACGCAGTATTTT.

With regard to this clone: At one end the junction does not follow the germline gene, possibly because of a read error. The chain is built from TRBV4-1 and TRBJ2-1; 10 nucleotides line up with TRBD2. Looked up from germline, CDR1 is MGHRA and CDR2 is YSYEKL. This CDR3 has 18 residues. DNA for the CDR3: TGCGCCCGCAGTCCAGGGGGGGCTAGCGGGAGCTCCTACAATGAGCAGTTCTTC. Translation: CARSPGGASGSSYNEQFF.

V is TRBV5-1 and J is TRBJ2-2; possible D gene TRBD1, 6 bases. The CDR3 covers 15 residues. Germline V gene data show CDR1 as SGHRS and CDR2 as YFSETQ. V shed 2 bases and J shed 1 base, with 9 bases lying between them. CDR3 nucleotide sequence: TGCGCCAGCAGCTTTTCAGGGGTGAACACCGGGGAGCTGTTTTTT. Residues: CASSFSGVNTGELFF. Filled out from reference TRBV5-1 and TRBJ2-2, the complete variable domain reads KAGVTQTPRYLIKTRGQQVTLSCSPISGHRSVSWYQQTPGQGLQFLFEYFSETQRNKGNFPGRFSGRQFSNSRSEMNVSTLELGDSALYLCASSFSGVNTGELFFGEGSRLTVL.

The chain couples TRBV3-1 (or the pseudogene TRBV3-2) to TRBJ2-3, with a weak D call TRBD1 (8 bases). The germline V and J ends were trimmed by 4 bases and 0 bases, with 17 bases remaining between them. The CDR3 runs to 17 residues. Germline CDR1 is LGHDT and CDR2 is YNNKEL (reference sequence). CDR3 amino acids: CASSRWTGTTSTDTQYF. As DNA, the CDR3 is TGTGCCAGCAGCCGCTGGACAGGGACTACTAGCACAGATACGCAGTATTTT.

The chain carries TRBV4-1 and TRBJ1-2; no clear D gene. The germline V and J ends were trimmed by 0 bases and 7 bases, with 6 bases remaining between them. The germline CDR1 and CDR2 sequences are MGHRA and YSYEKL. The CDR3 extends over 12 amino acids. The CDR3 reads CASSQDPLGYTF. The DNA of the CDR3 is TGCGCCAGCAGCCAAGATCCTCTTGGCTACACCTTC.

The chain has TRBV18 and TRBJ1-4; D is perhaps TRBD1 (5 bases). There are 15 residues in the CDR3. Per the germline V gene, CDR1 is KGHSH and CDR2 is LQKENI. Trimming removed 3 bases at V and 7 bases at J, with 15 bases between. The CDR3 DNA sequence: TGTGCCAGCTCACCCCCGGGGGGGGAACGTGAAAAACTGTTTTTT. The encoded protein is CASSPPGGEREKLFF. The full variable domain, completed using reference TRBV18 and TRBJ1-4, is NAGVMQNPRHLVRRRGQEARLRCSPMKGHSHVYWYRQLPEEGLKFMVYLQKENIIDESGMPKERFSAEFPKEGPSILRIQQVVRGDSAAYFCASSPPGGEREKLFFGSGTQLSVL.

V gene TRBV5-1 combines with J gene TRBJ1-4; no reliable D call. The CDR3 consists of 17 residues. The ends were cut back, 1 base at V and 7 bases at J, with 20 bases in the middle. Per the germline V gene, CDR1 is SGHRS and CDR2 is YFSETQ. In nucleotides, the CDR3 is TGCGCCAGCAGCTTGAGGGCAGGCGGGATTCTAGGTGAAAAACTGTTTTTT. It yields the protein CASSLRAGGILGEKLFF.

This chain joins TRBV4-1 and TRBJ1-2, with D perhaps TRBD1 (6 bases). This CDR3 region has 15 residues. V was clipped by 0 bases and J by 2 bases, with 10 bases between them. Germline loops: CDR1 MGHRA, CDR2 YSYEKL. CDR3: CASSQDQGTNYGYTF. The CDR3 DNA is TGCGCCAGCAGCCAAGATCAGGGGACGAACTATGGCTACACCTTC.

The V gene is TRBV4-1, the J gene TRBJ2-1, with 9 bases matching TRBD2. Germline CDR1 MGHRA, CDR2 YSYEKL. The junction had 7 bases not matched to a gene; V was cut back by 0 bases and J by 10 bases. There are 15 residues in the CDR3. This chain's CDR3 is CASSQDGLAGLEQFF. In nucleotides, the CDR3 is TGCGCCAGCAGCCAAGATGGGCTAGCGGGATTGGAGCAGTTCTTC.

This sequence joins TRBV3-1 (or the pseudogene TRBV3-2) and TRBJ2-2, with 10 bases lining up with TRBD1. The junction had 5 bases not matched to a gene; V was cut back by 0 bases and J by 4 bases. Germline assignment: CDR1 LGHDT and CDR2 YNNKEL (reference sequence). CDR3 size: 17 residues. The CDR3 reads CASSQEWDRGPTGELFF. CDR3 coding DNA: TGTGCCAGCAGCCAAGAATGGGACAGGGGACCCACCGGGGAGCTGTTTTTT.

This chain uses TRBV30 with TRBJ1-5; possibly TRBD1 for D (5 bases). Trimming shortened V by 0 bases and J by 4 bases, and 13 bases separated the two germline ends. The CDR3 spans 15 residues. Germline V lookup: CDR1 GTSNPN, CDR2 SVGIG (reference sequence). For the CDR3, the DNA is TGTGCCTGGAGTGTAGTAAGGCCAGGGAATCAGCCCCAGCATTTT. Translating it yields CAWSVVRPGNQPQHF.

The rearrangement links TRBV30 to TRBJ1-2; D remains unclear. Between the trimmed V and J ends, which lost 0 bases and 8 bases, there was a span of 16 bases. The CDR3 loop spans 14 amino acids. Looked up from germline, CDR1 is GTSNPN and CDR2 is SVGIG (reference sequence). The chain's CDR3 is CAWSVREGTGGYTF. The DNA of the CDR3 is TGTGCCTGGAGTGTACGGGAGGGTACTGGAGGCTACACCTTC.

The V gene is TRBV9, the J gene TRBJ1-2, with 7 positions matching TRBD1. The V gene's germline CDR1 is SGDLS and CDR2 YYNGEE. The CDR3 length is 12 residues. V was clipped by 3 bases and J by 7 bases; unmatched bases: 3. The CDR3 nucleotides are TGTGCCAGCAGCGATACAGGGGCTGGCTACACCTTC. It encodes CASSDTGAGYTF. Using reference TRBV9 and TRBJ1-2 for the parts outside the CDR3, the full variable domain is DSGVTQTPKHLITATGQRVTLRCSPRSGDLSVYWYQQSLDQGLQFLIQYYNGEERAKGNILERFSAQQFPDLHSELNLSSLELGDSALYFCASSDTGAGYTFGSGTRLTVV.

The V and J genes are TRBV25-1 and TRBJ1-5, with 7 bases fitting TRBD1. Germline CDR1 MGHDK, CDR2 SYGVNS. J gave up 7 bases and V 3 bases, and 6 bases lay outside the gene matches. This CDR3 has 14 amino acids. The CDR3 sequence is CASSDQGGSQPQHF. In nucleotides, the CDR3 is TGTGCCAGCAGTGATCAGGGGGGCAGCCAGCCCCAGCATTTT.

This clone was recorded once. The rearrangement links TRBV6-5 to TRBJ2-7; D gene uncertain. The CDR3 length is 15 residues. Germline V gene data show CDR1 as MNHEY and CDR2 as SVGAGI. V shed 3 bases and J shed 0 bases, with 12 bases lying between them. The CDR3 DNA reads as TGTGCCAGCAGTTATCGGCAGGTTTTCTCCTACGAGCAGTACTTC. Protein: CASSYRQVFSYEQYF.

The CDR3 spells CATASDRGFSPLHF. Written as DNA, the CDR3 is TGTGCCACCGCGTCGGACAGGGGATTTTCACCCCTCCACTTT. The chain combines TRBV25-1 with TRBJ1-6; 9 bases line up with TRBD1. The V and J ends lost 10 bases and 9 bases, in that order; junction bases with no gene match: 10. Germline assignment: CDR1 MGHDK and CDR2 SYGVNS. This CDR3 contains 14 residues. The full variable domain, rest sourced from reference TRBV25-1 and TRBJ1-6, is EADIYQTPRYLVIGTGKKITLECSQTMGHDKMYWYQQDPGMELHLIHYSYGVNSTEKGDLSSESTVSRIRTEHFPLTLESARPSHTSQYLCATASDRGFSPLHFGNGTRLTVT.

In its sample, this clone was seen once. The CDR3, as DNA: TGTGCCAGCAGGGGACAGGGGTACGAGCAGTACTTC. Amino acids: CASRGQGYEQYF. The V and J genes are TRBV2 and TRBJ2-7; TRBD1 agrees at 10 bases. The V gene's germline CDR1 is SNHLY and CDR2 FYNNEI. J was trimmed by 4 bases and V by 6 bases; bases with no gene match: 0. The CDR3 length is 12 residues.

CDR3 nucleotide sequence: TGTGCCAGCAGTTTATGGCAGGGGGACGAGCAGTACTTC. Protein: CASSLWQGDEQYF. J is TRBJ2-7 and V is TRBV28; 7 nucleotides align to TRBD1. This CDR3 spans 13 amino acids. With V trimmed by 0 bases and J by 5 bases, 1 base remained unmatched. Germline V gives CDR1 MDHEN, CDR2 SYDVKM.

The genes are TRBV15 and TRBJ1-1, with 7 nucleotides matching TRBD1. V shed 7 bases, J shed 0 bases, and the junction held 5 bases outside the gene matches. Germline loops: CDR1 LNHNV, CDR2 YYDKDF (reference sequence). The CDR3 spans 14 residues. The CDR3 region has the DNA TGTGCCACCACCCGGGACAGAATGAACACTGAAGCTTTCTTT. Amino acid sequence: CATTRDRMNTEAFF. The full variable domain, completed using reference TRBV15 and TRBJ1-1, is DAMVIQNPRYQVTQFGKPVTLSCSQTLNHNVMYWYQQKSSQAPKLLFHYYDKDFNNEADTPDNFQSRRPNTSFCFLDIRSPGLGDTAMYLCATTRDRMNTEAFFGQGTRLTVV.

CDR3 amino acids: CASGAGGPYSEQFF. The CDR3 region has the DNA TGTGCCTCGGGAGCGGGAGGGCCTTATTCCGAGCAGTTCTTC. The chain employs TRBV24-1 and TRBJ2-1; 10 positions match TRBD2. The CDR3 sequence is 14 residues long. V gave up 12 bases and J gave up 10 bases; unmatched junction bases: 14. Germline V gives CDR1 KGHDR, CDR2 SFDVKD.

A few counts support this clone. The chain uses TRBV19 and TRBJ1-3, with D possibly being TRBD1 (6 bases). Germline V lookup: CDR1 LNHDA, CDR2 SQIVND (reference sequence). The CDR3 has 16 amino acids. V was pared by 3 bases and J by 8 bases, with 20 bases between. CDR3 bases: TGTGCCAGTAGTATCACAGGGAAACCTTTTCGAGACACCATATATTTT. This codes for CASSITGKPFRDTIYF.

CDR3 bases: TGTGCCAGCAGTTCCGAACAGGTTCGGGAGCAGTACTTC. Encoded protein: CASSSEQVREQYF. This chain uses TRBV28 with TRBJ2-7; tentative D call: TRBD1 (5 bases). CDR1 and CDR2 (germline): MDHEN, SYDVKM. Trimming left V 4 bases short and J 7 bases short, with 14 bases between. The CDR3 contains 13 residues. The full variable domain, in which reference TRBV28 and TRBJ2-7 provide the parts outside the CDR3, is DVKVTQSSRYLVKRTGEKVFLECVQDMDHENMFWYRQDPGLGLRLIYFSYDVKMKEKGDIPEGYSVSREKKERFSLILESASTNQTSMYLCASSSEQVREQYFGPGTRLTVT.

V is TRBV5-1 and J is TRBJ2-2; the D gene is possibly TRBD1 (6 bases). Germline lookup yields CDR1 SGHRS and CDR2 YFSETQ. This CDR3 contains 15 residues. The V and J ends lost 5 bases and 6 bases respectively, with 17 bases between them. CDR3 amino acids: CASRAAHRVAGELFF. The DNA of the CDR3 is TGCGCCAGCAGGGCAGCCCACAGGGTCGCCGGGGAGCTGTTTTTT.